The 3 T cell receptor beta chains reported below all come from one sample, sequenced in a study of blood T cell repertoires in COVID-19. Data came from immunoSEQ multiplex PCR; TCRdb stores just in-frame clones and leaves some out. The repertoire holds roughly 230,000 clones, with 80% to 85% as singletons. Sequenced material: peripheral blood. These receptors were obtained from a middle-aged man with active or convalescent COVID-19.

V is TRBV5-4 and J is TRBJ1-2; D not resolved. Germline V gives CDR1 SGHNT, CDR2 YYREEE (reference sequence). This CDR3 comprises 13 residues. V was trimmed by 6 bases and J by 4 bases, leaving 13 bases between them. CDR3 region: CASKFEGGYGYTF. The CDR3 DNA reads as TGTGCCAGCAAATTCGAGGGCGGCTATGGCTACACCTTC.

The V call is TRBV5-8, the J call TRBJ1-6, with 9 bases lining up with TRBD1. The CDR3 spans 14 residues. From germline, CDR1 is SGHTS and CDR2 YDEGEE. Trimming cost V 5 bases and J 9 bases; bases outside gene matches: 6. For the CDR3, the DNA is TGTGCCAGCAGTAACAGGGGGCGCGGTTCACCCCTCCACTTT. It encodes CASSNRGRGSPLHF.

The rearrangement links TRBV9 to TRBJ1-4; D gene uncertain. Trimming took 0 bases from V and 5 from J, leaving 8 bases between them. The CDR3 has 14 amino acids. Germline V gene data show CDR1 as SGDLS and CDR2 as YYNGEE. The CDR3 bases are TGTGCCAGCAGCGTAGCTGGAGACAATGAAAAACTGTTTTTT. Its protein product is CASSVAGDNEKLFF.